A selection of T cell receptor beta chains follows, all from one sample in a study of cytomegalovirus exposure and HLA in healthy donors. The repertoire was sequenced with immunoSEQ multiplex PCR; TCRdb's copy has only in-frame clones and lacks some. Of 150,000 to 200,000 clones listed, 70% to 90% are singletons. Material for sequencing was PBMCs. These receptors came from a male donor in good health and CMV-seronegative. CDR3s include the opening cysteine and the closing phenylalanine or tryptophan. Each record gives: D gene, clone size, J gene, V gene, CDR3 protein, CDR3 DNA. D genes are given only for firm matches. The size field is filled for only some rows; it gives once, few, many or a size class.

>TRBD2|-|TRBJ2-3|TRBV5-1
CASSLGSSGTSSTDTQYF
TGCGCCAGCAGCTTGGGGTCTAGCGGAACATCTAGCACAGATACGCAGTATTTT
>-|few|TRBJ2-7|TRBV7-3
CASSLSSASYEQYF
TGTGCCAGCAGCTTGTCTAGCGCTTCCTACGAGCAGTACTTC
>-|-|TRBJ2-3|TRBV10-3
CAISESLGSGGTDTQYF
TGTGCCATCAGTGAGTCTCTTGGTAGCGGAGGCACAGATACGCAGTATTTT
>TRBD2|once|TRBJ2-1|TRBV9
CASSVDLAGVYNEQFF
TGTGCCAGCAGCGTAGATCTAGCGGGGGTGTACAATGAGCAGTTCTTC
>TRBD2|-|TRBJ2-3|TRBV7-9
CASSGLVRDTQYF
TGTGCCAGCAGCGGACTAGTGCGAGATACGCAGTATTTT
>TRBD1|once|TRBJ2-7|TRBV9
CASSSRPQQGPYEQYF
TGTGCCAGCAGCTCCCGACCACAACAGGGGCCCTACGAGCAGTACTTC
>TRBD1|-|TRBJ2-7|TRBV7-9
CASSPYRQGADKQYF
TGTGCCAGCAGCCCTTATAGACAGGGAGCGGATAAGCAGTACTTC
>TRBD2|-|TRBJ2-1|TRBV7-2
CASSLVAGGTYNEQFF
TGTGCCAGCAGCTTAGTTGCGGGAGGAACCTACAATGAGCAGTTCTTC
>-|-|TRBJ1-5|TRBV5-1
CASSFKPQHF
TGCGCCAGCAGCTTTAAGCCCCAGCATTTT
>TRBD1|-|TRBJ2-7|TRBV10-3
CAISEGQAGQYF
TGTGCCATCAGTGAGGGACAGGCGGGGCAGTACTTC
>-|few|TRBJ1-5|TRBV2
CASSAQGLNQPQHF
TGTGCCAGCAGTGCCCAGGGGCTCAATCAGCCCCAGCATTTT
>-|-|TRBJ1-2|TRBV5-4
CASSLDPGGAAHGYTF
TGTGCCAGCAGCTTGGATCCTGGGGGCGCTGCCCATGGCTACACCTTC
>-|-|TRBJ1-3|TRBV29-1
CSARTPGNTIYF
TGCAGCGCTAGGACTCCTGGGAACACCATATATTTT
>-|-|TRBJ2-7|TRBV4-1
CASSQTGISYEQYF
TGCGCCAGCAGCCAGACCGGGATCTCCTACGAGCAGTACTTC
>-|-|TRBJ2-3|TRBV29-1
CSVARQFSTDTQYF
TGCAGCGTTGCCAGACAGTTTAGCACAGATACGCAGTATTTT
>TRBD2|-|TRBJ2-5|TRBV5-4
CASSLPGGGAQETQYF
TGTGCCAGCAGCTTGCCAGGCGGGGGGGCCCAAGAGACCCAGTACTTC
>TRBD2|-|TRBJ2-3|TRBV7-9
CSSSSSGRETDTQYF
TGTTCCAGCAGCTCTAGCGGGAGGGAGACAGATACGCAGTATTTT
>TRBD2|-|TRBJ2-1|TRBV10-3
CAISEDRLAGDHNEQFF
TGTGCCATCAGTGAGGACCGACTAGCGGGAGACCACAATGAGCAGTTCTTC
>-|-|TRBJ2-2|TRBV7-6
CASSLFPNTGELFF
TGTGCCAGCAGCTTATTCCCAAACACCGGGGAGCTGTTTTTT
>TRBD2|-|TRBJ2-5|TRBV2
CASSGGGAEETQYF
TGTGCCAGCAGCGGCGGGGGGGCTGAAGAGACCCAGTACTTC
>TRBD1|-|TRBJ1-3|TRBV4-1
CASSQDPGTGGGSGNTIYF
TGCGCCAGCAGCCAAGATCCCGGGACAGGGGGCGGCTCTGGAAACACCATATATTTT
>-|once|TRBJ1-1|TRBV6-5
CASSVAVMNTEAFF
TGTGCCAGCAGTGTTGCAGTAATGAACACTGAAGCTTTCTTT
>TRBD2|once|TRBJ2-3|TRBV5-1
CASSFSGIRTDTQYF
TGCGCCAGCAGCTTTAGCGGGATCCGCACAGATACGCAGTATTTT
>-|-|TRBJ2-7|TRBV14
CASSQDWGAYEQYF
TGTGCCAGCAGCCAGGACTGGGGAGCCTACGAGCAGTACTTC
>-|-|TRBJ1-6|TRBV5-1
CASSQTGINNSPLHF
TGCGCCAGCAGCCAGACAGGAATTAATAATTCACCCCTCCACTTT
>-|-|TRBJ2-3|TRBV4-3
CASSQDYRQEDTQYF
TGCGCCAGCAGCCAAGATTATAGGCAGGAAGATACGCAGTATTTT
>-|-|TRBJ2-1|TRBV5-6
CASSPGDNEQFF
TGTGCCAGCAGTCCAGGGGACAATGAGCAGTTCTTC
>-|-|TRBJ1-2|TRBV19
CASKPQGPLGGYTF
TGTGCCAGTAAACCACAGGGCCCGTTAGGAGGCTACACCTTC
>-|few|TRBJ1-5|TRBV19
CASSILPQVSNQPQHF
TGTGCCAGTAGTATCCTCCCACAGGTCAGCAATCAGCCCCAGCATTTT
>-|-|TRBJ2-7|TRBV7-2
CASSLRGSEQYF
TGTGCCAGCAGCTTGAGGGGGAGCGAGCAGTACTTC
>TRBD2|-|TRBJ2-1|TRBV20-1
CSAGLVIEQFF
TGCAGTGCAGGACTAGTAATTGAGCAGTTCTTC
>-|-|TRBJ2-3|TRBV5-1
CASSFFDKSTDTQYF
TGCGCCAGCAGCTTCTTTGACAAAAGCACAGATACGCAGTATTTT
>-|-|TRBJ2-2|TRBV19
CASSIRGSTGELFF
TGTGCCAGTAGTATAAGAGGCAGCACCGGGGAGCTGTTTTTT
>-|-|TRBJ2-1|TRBV4-1
CASSQIASGSGEQFF
TGCGCCAGCAGCCAAATAGCGAGTGGATCGGGTGAGCAGTTCTTC
>-|-|TRBJ2-7|TRBV6-5
CASSYSVGSEQYF
TGTGCCAGCAGTTACTCGGTGGGGAGCGAGCAGTACTTC
>-|-|TRBJ1-2|TRBV6-5
CASSYFQSYGYTF
TGTGCCAGCAGTTACTTCCAGTCCTATGGCTACACCTTC
>TRBD2|once|TRBJ2-3|TRBV11-2
CASSLPPSGGWDTQYF
TGTGCCAGCAGCTTACCCCCTAGCGGGGGGTGGGATACGCAGTATTTT
>TRBD2|many|TRBJ2-5|TRBV6-1
CASSGHLAGGRETQYF
TGTGCCAGCAGTGGACATTTAGCGGGGGGGCGGGAGACCCAGTACTTC
>TRBD2|-|TRBJ2-3|TRBV6-5
CASSSDTSGGTDTQYF
TGTGCCAGCAGTTCCGATACTAGCGGAGGCACAGATACGCAGTATTTT
>-|-|TRBJ1-4|TRBV6-5
CASRGDTRGEKLFF
TGTGCCAGCAGGGGGGACACCCGAGGGGAAAAACTGTTTTTT
>TRBD2|-|TRBJ2-2|TRBV4-3
CASSQDKGGGAGTGELFF
TGCGCCAGCAGCCAAGATAAAGGCGGGGGGGCGGGAACCGGGGAGCTGTTTTTT